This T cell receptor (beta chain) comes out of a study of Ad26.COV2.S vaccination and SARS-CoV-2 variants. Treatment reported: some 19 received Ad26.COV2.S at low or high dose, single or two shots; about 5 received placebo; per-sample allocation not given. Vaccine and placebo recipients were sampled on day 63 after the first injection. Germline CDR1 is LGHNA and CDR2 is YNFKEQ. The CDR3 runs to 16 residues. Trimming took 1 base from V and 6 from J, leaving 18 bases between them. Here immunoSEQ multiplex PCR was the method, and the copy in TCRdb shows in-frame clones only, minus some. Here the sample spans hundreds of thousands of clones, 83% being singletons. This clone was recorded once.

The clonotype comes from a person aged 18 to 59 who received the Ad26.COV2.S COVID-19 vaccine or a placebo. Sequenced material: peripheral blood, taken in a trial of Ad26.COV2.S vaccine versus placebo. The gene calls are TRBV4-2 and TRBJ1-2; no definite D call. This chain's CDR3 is CASSQAPEAARNGYTF. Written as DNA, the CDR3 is TGTGCCAGCAGCCAAGCTCCGGAGGCGGCGAGGAATGGCTACACCTTC.